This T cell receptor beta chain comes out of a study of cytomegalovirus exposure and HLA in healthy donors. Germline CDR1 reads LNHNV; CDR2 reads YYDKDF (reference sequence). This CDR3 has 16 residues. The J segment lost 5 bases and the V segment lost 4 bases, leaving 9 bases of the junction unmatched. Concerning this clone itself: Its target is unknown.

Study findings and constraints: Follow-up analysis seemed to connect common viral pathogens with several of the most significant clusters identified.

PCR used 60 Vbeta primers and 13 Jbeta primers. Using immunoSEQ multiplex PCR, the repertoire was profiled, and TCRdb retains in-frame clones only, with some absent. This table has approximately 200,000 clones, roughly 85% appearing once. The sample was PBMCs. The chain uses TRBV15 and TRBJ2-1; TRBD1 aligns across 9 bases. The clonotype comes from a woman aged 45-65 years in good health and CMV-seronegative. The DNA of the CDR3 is TGTGCCACCAGCATCAACTCCGGGACAGGGAACAATGAGCAGTTCTTC. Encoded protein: CATSINSGTGNNEQFF.